This record concerns one TCR beta chain sequence. Its antigen target is currently unknown. No much larger clonotype is one base removed from it; base qualities were not supplied. The entry originates in a study of PD-L1 blockade in urothelial cancer (dated by TCRdb to between 2016 and 2019). Context from the whole study: Therapy was started in the mid-2010s for all patients, and atezolizumab 1,200 mg was administered intravenously every 3 weeks. About 85% of the roughly 29 patients were males with bladder-origin urothelial cancer, and about 65% of the roughly 30 reported a prior smoking history. An ECOG performance status of 0 or 1 was recorded for the patients, and 0 to 3 prior chemotherapy regimens had been received by the patients. Blood samples were analyzed 3 weeks after the start of treatment (second dose) and 6 weeks after the start of treatment. Blood samples yielded a median of around 150,000 T cells and more than 80,000 unique TCRs, with median clonality roughly 0.085. Somatic, immune and clinical correlates of response to PD-L1 blockade with atezolizumab in urothelial cancer were the focus of an exploratory multi-omic analysis. Pretreatment tumor samples and matched peripheral blood, collected serially before and after atezolizumab treatment, underwent TCR sequencing. Progression-free survival longer than 6 months counted as durable clinical benefit, and TCR features were additionally tested against both progression-free and overall survival. In the same patients who had TCR sequencing, pretreatment tumors also underwent whole exome sequencing and RNA sequencing. Durable clinical benefit was achieved by nine patients and was not achieved by 20 patients. Some 30 patients had pretreatment blood TCR-seq, approximately 24 had at least one posttreatment blood collection, and approximately 24 had tumor TCR-seq.

Synthetic TCR analog templates were spiked into each PCR to estimate absolute template abundance from read counts. Using the immunoSEQ assay, TCRbeta CDR3 regions were amplified from genomic DNA with bias-controlled V and J gene primers. Sequencing of rearranged TCRbeta segments was performed at approximately 20X coverage. In the original analysis: Clustering was used to correct sequencing errors, and CDR3s were annotated against IMGT so that V, D and J genes could be assigned. Downstream analyses used only productive TCRbeta rearrangements, leaving out any out-of-frame or stop-codon sequences. Clonality was computed as one minus Shannon entropy normalized by the log of the number of unique productive sequences. Fisher's exact test with Benjamini-Hochberg correction, at a threshold of adjusted p below 0.01, was used to find clones that differed between time points or between blood and tumor. As stored in TCRdb, this immuneACCESS dataset retains in-frame rearrangements with V and J assigned. A fraction of the clones does not appear; measured against another copy, unresolved V genes explain less than half of the discrepancy, and the remainder lacks a known reason. V, J and clone size derive from that table, while D and trimming were established from the DNA sequence. Here the sample has around 66,000 clones; 88% occur a single time. The ten largest clones take up approximately 10% of the sample.

Beyond this particular receptor, the publication reports: A pretreatment peripheral blood TCR clonality below the median was linked to improved progression-free and overall survival. Because the sample size was small (n ≈ 27) and many of the analyses were exploratory, the results are meant to be hypothesis-generating. Patients with durable benefit showed greater expansion of tumor-associated TCR clones in peripheral blood 3 weeks after starting treatment (n ≈ 20, p = 0.022).

V has 3 bases trimmed and J has 2 bases trimmed; junction bases matching no gene number 5. From its cysteine to its phenylalanine, the CDR3 spans 15 amino acids. Only CDR3 DNA remains: 45 bases, in frame from the first base. CDR1 PRHDT and CDR2 FYEKMQ are derived from the germline V gene (reference sequence). The time point label corresponds to: peripheral blood 6 weeks after treatment start. The cohort comprised 25 to 35 patients with locally advanced or metastatic urothelial carcinoma treated at Memorial Sloan Kettering on a trial protocol. Peripheral blood mononuclear cells were collected pretreatment and during treatment, with between 1 and 8 total time points obtained per patient. The Qiagen DNeasy Blood extraction kit was used to purify genomic DNA from total PBMCs and from tumor samples. PBMCs were collected pretreatment and during treatment, and were isolated and stored as previously described.

The sequence derives from a man aged 55 to 70 with urothelial cancer. The rearrangement combines TRBV13 with TRBJ1-2; TRBD1 aligns with 8 central bases. This sample comprised PBMCs, obtained around atezolizumab (anti-PD-L1) treatment. The DNA reads as follows: TGTGCCAGCAGCTTGACAGGGGCGAGGAACTATGGCTACACCTTC. Its translation is CASSLTGARNYGYTF.